Each of the 16 T cell receptor beta chains below was sequenced from the same sample in a study of graft-versus-host responses after intestinal transplantation. No cognate antigen is known for these TCRs. The data were produced by immunoSEQ multiplex PCR, yet TCRdb's version contains in-frame clones alone and is incomplete. The data contain some 100,000 clones, around 93% of them singletons. The sequences come from unstimulated CD8+ T cells sorted from spleen or lymph node cells, collected before transplant. Every receptor here comes from a human donor who was the organ donor for an intestinal transplant.

This sequence joins TRBV2 and TRBJ1-2; 10 positions agree with TRBD1. CDR1 is SNHLY and CDR2 is FYNNEI in the germline V gene. The CDR3 spans 14 residues. The J segment lost 5 bases and the V segment lost 6 bases, leaving 6 bases of the junction unmatched. In DNA, the CDR3 is TGTGCCAGCAGGACAGGGGGCGTAGGTTATGGCTACACCTTC. Translation: CASRTGGVGYGYTF.

The V call is TRBV13, the J call TRBJ2-7, with a tentative D call TRBD1 (6 bases). Trimming shortened V by 3 bases and J by 3 bases, and 9 bases separated the two germline ends. Germline V CDR1 and CDR2: PRHDT, FYEKMQ (reference sequence). The CDR3 runs 13 residues. Here the CDR3 reads CASSLGAVYEQYF. CDR3 DNA: TGTGCCAGCAGCTTGGGGGCGGTCTACGAGCAGTACTTC.

The gene calls are TRBV15 and TRBJ1-5; D is unresolved. The CDR3 extends over 15 amino acids. Germline CDR1 reads LNHNV; CDR2 reads YYDKDF (reference sequence). V gave up 2 bases and J gave up 4 bases, with 12 bases separating them. The CDR3 DNA reads TGTGCCACCAGCAGATACTTGTCGGGGAATCAGCCCCAGCATTTT. This codes for CATSRYLSGNQPQHF.

The chain is built from TRBV28 and TRBJ2-1; D unresolved. This CDR3 is built from 13 residues. Trimming stripped 3 bases from V and 3 bases from J, with 6 bases between. The V gene's germline CDR1 is MDHEN and CDR2 SYDVKM. CDR3 sequence: CASSLTGYNEQFF. CDR3 nucleotides: TGTGCCAGCAGTTTGACGGGCTACAATGAGCAGTTCTTC.

This clone was detected only once. Since the CDR3 does not end with the conserved phenylalanine or tryptophan, this likely comes from a read error. No DNA is shown, since the ends of the CDR3 on it are uncertain; the CDR3 is the one TCRdb lists. The V gene is TRBV28, the J gene TRBJ2-7; the table calls TRBD1, which could not be checked here. Germline assignment: CDR1 MDHEN and CDR2 SYDVKM. Ends included, the CDR3 has 15 residues. The CDR3 region is CASSSPGQGQGTSGI.

This chain connects TRBV9 to TRBJ2-1; D ambiguous. The germline V and J ends were trimmed by 3 bases and 4 bases, with 11 bases remaining between them. Germline assignment: CDR1 SGDLS and CDR2 YYNGEE. The CDR3 is 14 residues long. The CDR3: CASSDSLGYNEQFF. In nucleotides, the CDR3 is TGTGCCAGCAGCGACTCTCTTGGTTACAATGAGCAGTTCTTC.

This sequence joins TRBV13 and TRBJ1-1; D unclear. The length of the CDR3 is 14 residues. CDR1 is PRHDT, CDR2 FYEKMQ, per germline (reference sequence). Trimming stripped 2 bases from V and 2 bases from J, with 9 bases between. Here the CDR3 DNA reads TGTGCCAGCAGCTTAAACCAGGCTAACACTGAAGCTTTCTTT. Its translation is CASSLNQANTEAFF.

This clone has a handful of counts. The CDR3 bases are TGTGCCAGCAGTCACCGGGGACTCGACCGTTTCGGCTACACCTTC. Encoded protein: CASSHRGLDRFGYTF. This sequence joins TRBV6-5 and TRBJ1-2, with D perhaps matching TRBD1 (5 bases). Germline V gene data show CDR1 as MNHEY and CDR2 as SVGAGI. V lost 5 bases and J 8 bases, leaving 21 bases between the germline ends. CDR3 length: 15 residues.

This clone was counted once. The chain has TRBV27 and TRBJ1-1, with 7 nucleotides matching TRBD1. The CDR3 consists of 15 residues. Trimming removed 5 bases from V and 4 bases from J; junction bases left unmatched: 10. CDR1 and CDR2 (germline): MNHEY, SMNVEV (reference sequence). CDR3 sequence (DNA): TGTGCCAGCAGTCCTGACAGGGTACGGGGCACTGAAGCTTTCTTT. Translating gives CASSPDRVRGTEAFF.

The gene calls are TRBV28 and TRBJ2-7, with TRBD1 as a possible D gene (6 bases). Between the trimmed V and J ends, which lost 5 bases and 0 bases, there was a span of 14 bases. The CDR3 contains 15 residues. The V gene's germline CDR1 is MDHEN and CDR2 SYDVKM. The CDR3 is CASSLDRQSSYEQYF. Written as DNA, the CDR3 is TGTGCCAGCAGTCTTGACAGGCAAAGCTCCTACGAGCAGTACTTC.

The chain has TRBV5-6 and TRBJ1-1; 7 bases match TRBD1. Germline CDR1 reads SGHDT; CDR2 reads YYEEEE. The V gene end was trimmed by 0 bases and the J gene end by 1 base; junction bases not matched to a gene: 0. The CDR3 covers 14 residues. Here the CDR3 reads CASSLAGGNTEAFF. The CDR3 nucleotides are TGTGCCAGCAGCTTGGCAGGGGGGAACACTGAAGCTTTCTTT.

This chain connects TRBV10-3 to TRBJ1-5; possible D gene TRBD1, 6 bases. Trimming removed 0 bases from V and 2 bases from J, with 14 bases in between. The CDR3 covers 17 residues. Germline V gives CDR1 ENHRY, CDR2 SYGVKD. CDR3 in amino acids: CAISESYQGGGNQPQHF. The DNA of the CDR3 is TGTGCCATCAGTGAGTCGTATCAAGGGGGGGGCAATCAGCCCCAGCATTTT.

The genes are TRBV28 and TRBJ2-3; 8 positions match TRBD1. From germline, CDR1 is MDHEN and CDR2 SYDVKM. The CDR3 runs 16 residues. With V trimmed by 3 bases and J by 2 bases, 7 bases remained unmatched. CDR3: CASSFQDRDFTDTQYF. DNA of the CDR3: TGTGCCAGCAGTTTTCAGGACAGGGATTTCACAGATACGCAGTATTTT.

This clone appeared a single time. This chain connects TRBV7-6 to TRBJ2-1; TRBD2 matches 10 bases. Germline loops: CDR1 SGHVS, CDR2 FNYEAQ. With 1 base clipped from V and 7 bases from J, the junction kept 10 bases outside the gene matches. This CDR3 has 17 amino acids. The CDR3 DNA sequence: TGTGCCAGCAGCTTAGGAGTTCCTAGCGGGGGTCTTAATGAGCAGTTCTTC. Protein: CASSLGVPSGGLNEQFF. Complete variable domain (other parts from reference TRBV7-6 and TRBJ2-1): GAGVSQSPRYKVTKRGQDVALRCDPISGHVSLYWYRQALGQGPEFLTYFNYEAQQDKSGLPNDRFSAERPEGSISTLTIQRTEQRDSAMYRCASSLGVPSGGLNEQFFGPGTRLTVL.

The chain is built from TRBV7-9 and TRBJ2-3, with TRBD2 as a possible D gene (5 bases). The germline V and J ends were trimmed by 6 bases and 5 bases, with 12 bases remaining between them. CDR3 length: 13 amino acids. From germline, CDR1 is SEHNR and CDR2 FQNEAQ (reference sequence). The CDR3 bases are TGTGCCAGCAGTTTACTCAGCGGAGATACGCAGTATTTT. This translates into CASSLLSGDTQYF.

The chain joins TRBV5-1 to TRBJ1-1; possibly TRBD1 for D (5 bases). The CDR3 is made up of 12 amino acids. The V end was cut by 5 bases, the J end by 7 bases, with 12 bases between. Germline CDR1 and CDR2: SGHRS and YFSETQ. The chain's CDR3 is CASSSRGREAFF. The CDR3 DNA sequence: TGCGCCAGCAGTAGTAGGGGCCGTGAAGCTTTCTTT.